Below are 17 T cell receptor beta chains sequenced from a single sample in a study of blood T cell repertoires in COVID-19 (dated by TCRdb to the early 2020s). The receptor library was made with the immunoSEQ multiplex PCR assay. Here the immuneACCESS table is served through TCRdb, limited to in-frame sequences with V and J called. Missing clones are a known gap in these copies; in checked studies unresolved V genes cover under half, and the rest lacks a known reason. Counted in this sample were roughly 180,000 clones; approximately 85% of them appeared once. Roughly 8.2% of the sample is in the top ten clones. The sequenced sample consisted of peripheral blood. The receptors come from an older woman with acute or convalescent COVID-19.

The chain uses TRBV6-5 and TRBJ2-7; 8 positions agree with TRBD1. Trimming removed 6 bases from V and 2 bases from J; junction bases left unmatched: 6. The germline V gene has CDR1 MNHEY and CDR2 SVGAGI. There are 14 residues in the CDR3. The CDR3 DNA sequence: TGTGCCAGCAGGTCCGGGACAGGAACCTACGAGCAGTACTTC. Its protein is CASRSGTGTYEQYF.

This chain uses TRBV19 with TRBJ1-2; D unclear. Between the trimmed V and J ends, which lost 5 bases and 1 base, there was a span of 8 bases. The CDR3 is 13 residues long. The germline gives CDR1 LNHDA, CDR2 SQIVND (reference sequence). CDR3 bases: TGTGCCAGTAGTCGAGGGAGTAACTATGGCTACACCTTC. This gives the protein CASSRGSNYGYTF.

The chain recombines TRBV20-1 with TRBJ2-7; D gene ambiguous. The CDR3 totals 9 residues. The germline CDR1 and CDR2 sequences are DFQATT and SNEGSKA (reference sequence). The CDR3, as DNA: TGCAGGGGCTTTTACGAGCAGTACGTC. It encodes CRGFYEQYV.

The V and J genes are TRBV11-3 and TRBJ2-1, with 7 bases identical to TRBD2. The CDR3 has 15 amino acids. Trimming at V came to 1 base and at J to 4 bases, leaving 4 bases not matched to a gene. Germline V gene sequence: CDR1 SGHNT, CDR2 YENEEA. CDR3 loop: CASSLVAGQYNEQFF. Here the CDR3 DNA reads TGTGCCAGCAGCTTAGTAGCGGGTCAATACAATGAGCAGTTCTTC.

V gene TRBV5-1 combines with J gene TRBJ2-3, with TRBD2 as a possible D gene (6 bases). This CDR3 comprises 15 residues. The V gene's germline CDR1 is SGHRS and CDR2 YFSETQ. V shed 2 bases and J shed 0 bases, with 10 bases lying between them. The chain's CDR3 is CASSFVGGSTDTQYF. DNA for the CDR3: TGCGCCAGCAGCTTCGTGGGAGGTAGCACAGATACGCAGTATTTT.

This clone has a single count. The chain links TRBV10-3 to TRBJ2-3, with a tentative D call TRBD2 (5 bases). The CDR3 has 15 amino acids. Per germline, CDR1 ENHRY and CDR2 SYGVKD. V lost 6 bases to trimming and J lost 3 bases, with 16 bases between them. CDR3 sequence reads: CAIRASPTLTDTQYF. CDR3 sequence (DNA): TGTGCCATCAGGGCTAGCCCAACCCTTACAGATACGCAGTATTTT.

For this clone: The junction departs from the called germline gene at one end, perhaps through a read error. The gene calls are TRBV5-3 and TRBJ2-5; 9 bases map to TRBD2. TRBV5-3 is an ORF; its function is uncertain. CDR3 size: 18 residues. The DNA of the CDR3 is TGTGCCAGAAGGTTGGGGCAGGGAGCGGGAGGCGGCGGAGAGACCCAGTACTTC. It encodes CARRLGQGAGGGGETQYF.

The rearrangement joins TRBV5-1 to TRBJ2-1; D unclear. There are 11 residues in the CDR3. Trimming took off 5 bases at V and 4 bases at J, with 4 bases between the two ends. CDR1 and CDR2 (germline): SGHRS, YFSETQ. The CDR3 coding sequence is TGCGCCAGCAGACAGTACAATGAGCAGTTCTTC. Translating it yields CASRQYNEQFF.

The chain carries TRBV3-1 (or the pseudogene TRBV3-2) and TRBJ2-1; 9 bases match TRBD2. Trimming took 2 bases from V and 0 from J; bases not matched to a gene: 5. This CDR3 comprises 17 residues. Germline V gene lookup returns CDR1 LGHDT and CDR2 YNNKEL (reference sequence). The CDR3 protein is CASSQNLAGSSYNEQFF. CDR3 nucleotide sequence: TGTGCCAGCAGCCAAAACCTAGCGGGAAGCTCCTACAATGAGCAGTTCTTC.

This clone was recorded only once. V and J are TRBV19 and TRBJ2-6; TRBD1 is a possible D gene (5 bases). The CDR3 contains 15 residues. The ends were cut back, 6 bases at V and 3 bases at J, with 12 bases in the middle. CDR1 is LNHDA, CDR2 SQIVND, per germline (reference sequence). CDR3 sequence (DNA): TGTGCCAGTAGGGAAACAGGTTTTGGGGCCAACGTCCTGACTTTC. It yields the protein CASRETGFGANVLTF. Combining the CDR3 with reference TRBV19 and TRBJ2-6 gives the whole variable domain DGGITQSPKYLFRKEGQNVTLSCEQNLNHDAMYWYRQDPGQGLRLIYYSQIVNDFQKGDIAEGYSVSREKKESFPLTVTSAQKNPTAFYLCASRETGFGANVLTFGAGSRLTVL.

The chain combines TRBV9 with TRBJ2-1; 10 bases align to TRBD2. The V segment lost 4 bases and the J segment 8 bases; nucleotides outside the gene matches: 9. Germline assignment: CDR1 SGDLS and CDR2 YYNGEE. This CDR3 is built from 15 residues. Written as DNA, the CDR3 is TGTGCCAGCAGCTGGGGTAGCGGGAGGAGCGATGAGCAGTTCTTC. Translation gives CASSWGSGRSDEQFF.

The chain is built from TRBV7-9 and TRBJ1-5; TRBD1 agrees at 7 bases. Germline trimming cut 3 bases from V and 4 bases from J; bases unmatched to any gene: 3. CDR1 is SEHNR, CDR2 FQNEAQ, per germline (reference sequence). The CDR3 spans 14 residues. This CDR3 is CASSFRDSNQPQHF. The DNA for the CDR3 is TGTGCCAGCAGCTTCCGGGACAGTAATCAGCCCCAGCATTTT.

The V gene is TRBV7-9, the J gene TRBJ2-5, with TRBD2 identical over 13 bases. Germline CDR1 reads SEHNR; CDR2 reads FQNEAQ (reference sequence). The CDR3 extends over 16 amino acids. V shed 5 bases, J shed 5 bases, and the junction held 8 bases outside the gene matches. CDR3 loop: CASSLTLAGGPETQYF. CDR3 coding DNA: TGTGCCAGCAGCCTTACACTAGCGGGAGGGCCGGAGACCCAGTACTTC.

This clone was counted a few times. CDR3 region: CASSRRAGAQEGYTF. DNA of the CDR3: TGTGCCAGCAGCCGCCGGGCAGGGGCCCAGGAAGGCTACACCTTC. The chain links TRBV7-6 to TRBJ1-2; possibly TRBD1 for D (6 bases). Germline CDR1 is SGHVS and CDR2 is FNYEAQ. V was pared by 5 bases and J by 8 bases, with 21 bases between. CDR3 length: 15 amino acids. Full variable domain (outside the CDR3, taken from reference TRBV7-6 and TRBJ1-2): GAGVSQSPRYKVTKRGQDVALRCDPISGHVSLYWYRQALGQGPEFLTYFNYEAQQDKSGLPNDRFSAERPEGSISTLTIQRTEQRDSAMYRCASSRRAGAQEGYTFGSGTRLTVV.

The genes are TRBV19 and TRBJ2-4, with TRBD2 matching 7 bases. The CDR3 contains 14 residues. The J segment lost 8 bases and the V segment lost 2 bases, leaving 6 bases of the junction unmatched. The V gene's germline CDR1 is LNHDA and CDR2 SQIVND (reference sequence). The CDR3 bases are TGTGCCAGTAGTATAAACGGCGGGAGACACATTCAGTACTTC. Translation gives CASSINGGRHIQYF.

This clone is a singleton in its sample. The V gene is TRBV6-5, the J gene TRBJ1-1; 8 nucleotides align to TRBD1. CDR1 and CDR2 from the germline V gene are MNHEY and SVGAGI. CDR3 length equals 14 residues. After removal of 2 bases from V and 7 bases from J, the junction contained 6 bases not matched to a gene. The DNA of the CDR3 is TGTGCCAGCAGTTACACAGGGGGTAGTAATGAAGCTTTCTTT. Translated: CASSYTGGSNEAFF.

The V and J genes are TRBV28 and TRBJ2-1; 8 bases agree with TRBD2. The J segment lost 5 bases and the V segment lost 4 bases, leaving 13 bases of the junction unmatched. The germline V gene has CDR1 MDHEN and CDR2 SYDVKM. There are 17 residues in the CDR3. The CDR3 region has the DNA TGTGCCAGCAGTTCGGCGGTTCGGCGGGAGGTTAACAATGAGCAGTTCTTC. This gives the protein CASSSAVRREVNNEQFF.